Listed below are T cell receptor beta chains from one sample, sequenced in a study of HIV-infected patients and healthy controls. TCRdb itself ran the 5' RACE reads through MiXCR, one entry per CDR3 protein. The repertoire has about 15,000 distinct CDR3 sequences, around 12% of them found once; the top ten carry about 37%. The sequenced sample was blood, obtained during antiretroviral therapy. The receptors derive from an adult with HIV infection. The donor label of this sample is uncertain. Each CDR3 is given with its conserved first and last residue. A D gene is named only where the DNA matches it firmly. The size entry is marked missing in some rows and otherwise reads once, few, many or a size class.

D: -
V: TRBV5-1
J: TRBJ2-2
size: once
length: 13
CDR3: CASGRGDTGELFF
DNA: TGCGCCAGCGGGCGCGGGGACACCGGGGAGCTGTTTTTT

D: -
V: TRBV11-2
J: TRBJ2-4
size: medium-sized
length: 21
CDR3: CASSPFGGAREISLAKNIQYF
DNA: TGTGCCAGCAGCCCATTCGGCGGTGCGCGGGAAATTTCACTAGCCAAAAACATTCAGTACTTC

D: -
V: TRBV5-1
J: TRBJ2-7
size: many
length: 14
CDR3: CASSLGTSYYEQYF
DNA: TGCGCCAGCAGCTTGGGGACCAGCTACTACGAGCAGTACTTC

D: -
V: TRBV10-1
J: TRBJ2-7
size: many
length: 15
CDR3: CASSDYPAGLGEQYF
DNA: TGCGCCAGCAGTGATTACCCGGCGGGTCTGGGCGAGCAGTACTTC

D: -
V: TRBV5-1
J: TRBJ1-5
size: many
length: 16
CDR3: CASSSRDTLSNQPQHF
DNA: TGCGCCAGCAGTTCGAGGGACACCCTTAGCAATCAGCCCCAGCATTTT

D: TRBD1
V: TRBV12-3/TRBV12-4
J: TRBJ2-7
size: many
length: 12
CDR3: CASSQGVDEQYF
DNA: TGTGCCAGCAGTCAGGGGGTGGACGAGCAGTACTTC

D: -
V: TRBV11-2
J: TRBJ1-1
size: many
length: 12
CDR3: CASSSLGTEAFF
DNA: TGTGCCAGCAGTTCCTTAGGCACTGAAGCTTTCTTT

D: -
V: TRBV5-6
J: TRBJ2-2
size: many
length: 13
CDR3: CASSFSGVGELFF
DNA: TGTGCCAGCAGCTTCTCAGGAGTTGGGGAGCTGTTTTTT

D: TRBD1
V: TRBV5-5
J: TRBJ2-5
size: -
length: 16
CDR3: CASSRSLGDRQETQYF
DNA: TGTGCCAGCAGCCGATCCTTGGGGGACAGACAAGAGACCCAGTACTTC

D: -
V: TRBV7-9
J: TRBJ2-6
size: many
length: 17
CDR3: CASSFSTPVLEANVLTF
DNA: TGTGCCAGCAGCTTTTCGACGCCGGTATTAGAGGCCAACGTCCTGACTTTC

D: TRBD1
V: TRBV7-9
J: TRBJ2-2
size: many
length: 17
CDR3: CASSTQPGQVNTGELFF
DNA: TGTGCCAGCAGCACCCAACCGGGACAGGTGAACACCGGGGAGCTGTTTTTT

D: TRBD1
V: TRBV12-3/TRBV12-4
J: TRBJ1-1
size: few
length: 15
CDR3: CASSPVGTAGTKAFF
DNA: TGTGCCAGCAGTCCCGTTGGGACAGCTGGAACAAAAGCTTTCTTT

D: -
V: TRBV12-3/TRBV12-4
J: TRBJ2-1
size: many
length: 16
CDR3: CASSLGGSIGYNEQFF
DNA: TGTGCCAGCAGTTTAGGAGGGAGCATTGGCTACAATGAGCAGTTCTTC

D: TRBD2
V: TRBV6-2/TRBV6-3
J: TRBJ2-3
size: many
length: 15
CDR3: CASIAAGGRADTQYF
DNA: TGTGCCAGCATCGCGGCGGGAGGGCGCGCAGATACGCAGTATTTT

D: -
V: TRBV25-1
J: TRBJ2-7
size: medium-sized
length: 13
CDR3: CASSGGQSYEQYF
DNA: TGTGCCAGCAGTGGGGGACAATCCTACGAGCAGTACTTC

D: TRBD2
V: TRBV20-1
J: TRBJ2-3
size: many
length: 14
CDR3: CSAPTRTSADTQYF
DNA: TGCAGTGCTCCGACTAGAACTAGCGCAGATACGCAGTATTTT

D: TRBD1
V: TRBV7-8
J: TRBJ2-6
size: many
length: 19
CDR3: CASSLGTVGQGIGANVLTF
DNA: TGTGCCAGCAGCTTAGGGACCGTTGGACAGGGGATCGGGGCCAACGTCCTGACTTTC

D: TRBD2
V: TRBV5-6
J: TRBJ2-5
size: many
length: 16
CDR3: CASSLAISGVLGTQYF
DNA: TGTGCCAGCAGCTTGGCCATTAGCGGGGTGCTGGGGACCCAGTACTTC

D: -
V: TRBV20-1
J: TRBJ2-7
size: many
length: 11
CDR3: CSAHGVGQQYF
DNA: TGCAGTGCTCATGGGGTGGGTCAGCAGTACTTC

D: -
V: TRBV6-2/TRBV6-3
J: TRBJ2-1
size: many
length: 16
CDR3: CASSYGQYTGGDEQFF
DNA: TGTGCCAGCAGTTACGGACAGTACACGGGAGGCGATGAGCAGTTCTTC

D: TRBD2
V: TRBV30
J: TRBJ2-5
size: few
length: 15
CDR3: CAWNGAAGIQETQYF
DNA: TGTGCCTGGAACGGGGCAGCGGGAATCCAAGAGACCCAGTACTTC

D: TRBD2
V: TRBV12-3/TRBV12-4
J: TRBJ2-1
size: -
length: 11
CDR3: CASGLAGPQFF
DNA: TGTGCCAGCGGCCTAGCGGGTCCGCAGTTCTTC

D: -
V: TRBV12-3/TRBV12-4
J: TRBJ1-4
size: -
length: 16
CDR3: CASSLTQGATNEKLFF
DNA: TGTGCCAGCAGTTTAACCCAGGGTGCAACTAATGAAAAACTGTTTTTT

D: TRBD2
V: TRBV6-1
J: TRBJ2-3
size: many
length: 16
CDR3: CASSETSGGVTDTQYF
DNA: TGTGCCAGCAGTGAGACTAGCGGGGGGGTCACAGATACGCAGTATTTT

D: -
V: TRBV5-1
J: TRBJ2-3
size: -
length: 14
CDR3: CASSPTTSTDTQYF
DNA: TGCGCCAGCAGCCCGACCACTAGCACAGATACGCAGTATTTT

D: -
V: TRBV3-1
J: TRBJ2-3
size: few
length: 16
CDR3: CASSQRRTSYEDTQYF
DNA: TGTGCCAGCAGCCAAAGGAGGACAAGCTATGAAGATACGCAGTATTTT

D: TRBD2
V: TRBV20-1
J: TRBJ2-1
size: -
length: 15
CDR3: CSAREAGGIYNEQFF
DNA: TGCAGTGCTAGAGAAGCGGGGGGTATCTACAATGAGCAGTTCTTC

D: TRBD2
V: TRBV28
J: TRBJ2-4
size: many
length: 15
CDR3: CASSFREGLKNIQYF
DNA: TGTGCCAGCAGTTTCCGGGAGGGCCTCAAAAACATTCAGTACTTC

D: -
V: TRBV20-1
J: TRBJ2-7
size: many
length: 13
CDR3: CSARDGFYGEQYF
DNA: TGCAGTGCTAGAGATGGGTTCTACGGCGAGCAGTACTTC

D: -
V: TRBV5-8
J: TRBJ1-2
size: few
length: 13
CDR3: CASSPTGIAGYTF
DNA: TGTGCCAGCAGCCCAACAGGGATAGCGGGCTACACCTTC

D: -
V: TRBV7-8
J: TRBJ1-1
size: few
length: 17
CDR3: CASSLAWTRSMNTEAFF
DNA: TGTGCCAGCAGCTTAGCTTGGACAAGATCCATGAACACTGAAGCTTTCTTT

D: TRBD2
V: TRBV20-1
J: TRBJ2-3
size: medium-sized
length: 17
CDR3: CSASDRGLADSTDTQYF
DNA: TGCAGTGCTTCCGACCGGGGACTAGCTGATAGCACAGATACGCAGTATTTT

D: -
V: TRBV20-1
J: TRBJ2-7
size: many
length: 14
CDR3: CSARGHHPQSEQYF
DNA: TGCAGTGCTAGGGGACACCACCCGCAGAGCGAGCAGTACTTC

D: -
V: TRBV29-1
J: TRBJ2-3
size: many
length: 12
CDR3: CSVDREADTQYF
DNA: TGCAGCGTTGACAGGGAAGCAGATACGCAGTATTTT